The clone carrying this T cell receptor beta chain was seen more than once but under ten times. Its antigen remains unidentified. This entry belongs to a study of T-cell memory formation after mild COVID-19. Whole-study results and caveats: Clones which contracted sat mainly in CM and EM if CD4+, and in EMRA if CD8+. The finding that pre-infection memory included some responding clones suggested that cross-reactive memory joined.

Germline loops: CDR1 SGDLS, CDR2 YYNGEE. The V segment lost 2 bases and the J segment 6 bases; nucleotides outside the gene matches: 9. The CDR3 is 16 amino acids. MiXCR was run by TCRdb on the 5' RACE reads, yielding one entry per CDR3 protein. Found here are about 560,000 distinct CDR3 sequences, about 18% of them singletons; the top ten hold roughly 7.8%. The TCR originated in an adult woman who had mild COVID-19 (a few samples of this study predate the infection). Cell type and time point are not known. Sequencing was done on a sample of PBMCs or a T cell subset sorted from them (not recorded which). The J gene is TRBJ2-1, the V gene TRBV9; 9 nucleotides line up with TRBD1. The DNA of the CDR3 is TGTGCCAGCAGCGTTACCTGGGACAGGGCTAGCAATGAGCAGTTCTTC. Amino acids: CASSVTWDRASNEQFF. Full variable domain (remainder filled in from reference TRBV9 and TRBJ2-1): DSGVTQTPKHLITATGQRVTLRCSPRSGDLSVYWYQQSLDQGLQFLIQYYNGEERAKGNILERFSAQQFPDLHSELNLSSLELGDSALYFCASSVTWDRASNEQFFGPGTRLTVL.